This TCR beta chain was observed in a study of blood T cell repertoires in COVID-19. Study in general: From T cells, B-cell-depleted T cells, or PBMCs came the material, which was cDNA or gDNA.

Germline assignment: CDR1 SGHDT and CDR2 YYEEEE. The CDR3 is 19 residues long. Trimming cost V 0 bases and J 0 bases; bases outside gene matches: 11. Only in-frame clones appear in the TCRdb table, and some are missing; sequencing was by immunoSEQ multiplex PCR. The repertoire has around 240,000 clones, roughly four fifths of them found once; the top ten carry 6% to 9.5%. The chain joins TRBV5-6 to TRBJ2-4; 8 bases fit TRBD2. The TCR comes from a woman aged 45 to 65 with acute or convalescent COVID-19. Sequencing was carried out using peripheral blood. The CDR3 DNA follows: TGTGCCAGCAGCTTGGATCCCACTAGCGGACACCTAGCCAAAAACATTCAGTACTTC. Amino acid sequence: CASSLDPTSGHLAKNIQYF.